Listed below are T cell receptor beta chains from one sample, sequenced in a study of cytomegalovirus exposure and HLA in healthy donors. Libraries were prepared by immunoSEQ multiplex PCR; TCRdb keeps only in-frame clonotypes and omits some of them. The table lists roughly 120,000 clones, around 75% of them singletons. Sequenced material: PBMCs. The source of these receptors is a woman between 18 and 29 years old in good health and CMV-seronegative. Each CDR3 is given with its conserved first and last residue. Fields, in order: CDR3 DNA, CDR3 protein, J gene, V gene, D gene, clone size. D genes are given only for firm matches. Where a row states a size, it is once, few, many or the class of an expanded clone; other rows omit it.

DNA: TGTGCCAGTAGTATAGAGACAGCGCTTAATGAAAAACTGTTTTTT
CDR3: CASSIETALNEKLFF
J: TRBJ1-4
V: TRBV19
D: NA
size: NA

DNA: TGTGCCTGGAGTGTAGTGGCGGCGCGGGGCTACACCTTC
CDR3: CAWSVVAARGYTF
J: TRBJ1-2
V: TRBV30
D: NA
size: NA

DNA: TGTGCCAGCAGCGTATGGACAGGGGGAGTGGTTGGTAATGAAAAACTGTTTTTT
CDR3: CASSVWTGGVVGNEKLFF
J: TRBJ1-4
V: TRBV11-2
D: TRBD1
size: NA

DNA: TGTGCCTGGAGTGTAAAGGGGGGGGCTGGCGAGCAGTACTTC
CDR3: CAWSVKGGAGEQYF
J: TRBJ2-7
V: TRBV30
D: NA
size: NA

DNA: TGTGCCAGCAGCCCGGGACAGATTTCCACTGAAGCTTTCTTT
CDR3: CASSPGQISTEAFF
J: TRBJ1-1
V: TRBV2
D: TRBD1
size: NA

DNA: TGTGCCAGCAGTTACTCGCCGGGGTGGAACACCGGGGAGCTGTTTTTT
CDR3: CASSYSPGWNTGELFF
J: TRBJ2-2
V: TRBV6-5
D: NA
size: NA

DNA: TGTGCCAGCACCCAGGCGGGGGGGATATACGAGCAGTACTTC
CDR3: CASTQAGGIYEQYF
J: TRBJ2-7
V: TRBV28
D: TRBD2
size: NA

DNA: TGCGCCAGCAGCCAACTTGTACTTTCACCCCTCCACTTT
CDR3: CASSQLVLSPLHF
J: TRBJ1-6
V: TRBV4-1
D: NA
size: few

DNA: TGTGCCAGCAGCCAAGCAGAAGGGGGCTTATCACCCCTCCACTTT
CDR3: CASSQAEGGLSPLHF
J: TRBJ1-6
V: TRBV4-2
D: TRBD1
size: few

DNA: TGTGCCAGCAGCTTAGGAGGTCGGGACAGGGGCTCTGGAAACACCATATATTTT
CDR3: CASSLGGRDRGSGNTIYF
J: TRBJ1-3
V: TRBV7-8
D: TRBD1
size: NA

DNA: TGTGCCAGCAGTTTCCCGAGCGGGGGGAGCTACAATGAGCAGTTCTTC
CDR3: CASSFPSGGSYNEQFF
J: TRBJ2-1
V: TRBV28
D: TRBD2
size: few

DNA: TGTGCCAGCAGCACGACAGGAAAAGGCTACACCTTC
CDR3: CASSTTGKGYTF
J: TRBJ1-2
V: TRBV6-5
D: NA
size: NA

DNA: TGTGCCAGCAGTCCCCGACGGGACTATGGCTACACCTTC
CDR3: CASSPRRDYGYTF
J: TRBJ1-2
V: TRBV6-5
D: NA
size: few

DNA: TGTGCCAGCAGTGACTTAGGGACTTACAGCTCCTACGAGCAGTACTTC
CDR3: CASSDLGTYSSYEQYF
J: TRBJ2-7
V: TRBV2
D: NA
size: once

DNA: TGTGCCAGCAGTTTTGACAGGGTAGGTCAGCCCCAGCATTTT
CDR3: CASSFDRVGQPQHF
J: TRBJ1-5
V: TRBV2
D: TRBD1
size: NA

DNA: TGTGCCACCCGGCCTAGCGGGTCAACCGGGAATGAGCAGTTCTTC
CDR3: CATRPSGSTGNEQFF
J: TRBJ2-1
V: TRBV6-4
D: TRBD2
size: NA